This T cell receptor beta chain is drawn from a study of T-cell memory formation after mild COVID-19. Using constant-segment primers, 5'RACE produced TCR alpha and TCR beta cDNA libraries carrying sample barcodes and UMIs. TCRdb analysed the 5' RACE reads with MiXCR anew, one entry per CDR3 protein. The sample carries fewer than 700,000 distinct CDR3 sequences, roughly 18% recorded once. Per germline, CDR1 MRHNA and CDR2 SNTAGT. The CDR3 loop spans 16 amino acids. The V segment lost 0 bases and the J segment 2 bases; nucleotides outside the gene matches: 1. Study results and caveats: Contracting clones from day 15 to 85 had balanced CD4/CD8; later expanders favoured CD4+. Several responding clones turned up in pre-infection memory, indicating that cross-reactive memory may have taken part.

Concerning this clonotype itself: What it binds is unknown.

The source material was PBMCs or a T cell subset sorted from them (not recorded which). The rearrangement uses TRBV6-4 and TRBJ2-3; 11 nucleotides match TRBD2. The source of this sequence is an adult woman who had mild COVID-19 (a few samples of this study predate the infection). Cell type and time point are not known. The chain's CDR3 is CASSDSSGGATDTQYF. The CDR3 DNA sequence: TGTGCCAGCAGTGACTCTAGCGGGGGGGCCACAGATACGCAGTATTTT.